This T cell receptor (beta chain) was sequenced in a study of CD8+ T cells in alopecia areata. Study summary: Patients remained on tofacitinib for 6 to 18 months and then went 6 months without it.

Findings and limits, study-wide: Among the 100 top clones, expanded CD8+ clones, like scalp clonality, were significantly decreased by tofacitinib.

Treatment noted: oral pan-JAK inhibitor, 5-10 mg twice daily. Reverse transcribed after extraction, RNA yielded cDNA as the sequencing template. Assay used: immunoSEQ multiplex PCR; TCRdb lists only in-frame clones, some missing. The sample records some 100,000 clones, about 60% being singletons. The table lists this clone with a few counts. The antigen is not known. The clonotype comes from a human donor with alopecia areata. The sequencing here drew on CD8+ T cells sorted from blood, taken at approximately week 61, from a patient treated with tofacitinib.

CDR3 sequence reads: CSASSRDKLFF. The CDR3 DNA is TGCAGTGCTAGCAGTAGAGACAAACTGTTTTTT. This chain connects TRBV20-1 to TRBJ1-4; D is ambiguous. The CDR3 loop spans 11 amino acids. Deletions cut 3 bases from V and 11 bases from J, with 10 bases between. Germline V gives CDR1 DFQATT, CDR2 SNEGSKA (reference sequence).